Following are 28 T cell receptor beta chains from one sample sequenced in a study of patients and donors after allogeneic stem cell transplantation. A single record per CDR3 protein comes from TCRdb applying MiXCR to the RT-PCR reads. The repertoire holds under 200,000 distinct CDR3 sequences, with approximately 30% as singletons. Sequenced material: blood, either unsorted or a sorted T cell fraction (not recorded which). These receptors originate from a human donor who was either an allogeneic HSCT recipient or a stem cell or donor lymphocyte infusion donor (not recorded which). It is not recorded whose cells these are; they may come from a transplant donor.

The chain couples TRBV7-2 to TRBJ2-7; perhaps TRBD2 as D (6 bases). The CDR3 contains 14 residues. Trimming removed 4 bases at V and 2 bases at J, with 12 bases between. Per the germline V gene, CDR1 is SGHTA and CDR2 is FQGNSA. In DNA, the CDR3 is TGTGCCAGCAGCTCAGACGGGGGAACCTACGAGCAGTACTTC. Protein: CASSSDGGTYEQYF.

This clonotype occurred a few times. The chain employs TRBV6-5 and TRBJ1-1; TRBD1 might be the D (5 bases). Looked up from germline, CDR1 is MNHEY and CDR2 is SVGAGI. V lost 5 bases and J lost 2, with 9 bases in between. CDR3 length: 13 amino acids. CDR3 region: CASSGAINTEAFF. In DNA form, the CDR3 reads TGTGCCAGCAGTGGGGCGATTAACACTGAAGCTTTCTTT.

The J gene is TRBJ2-4, the V gene TRBV7-9, with 9 bases aligning to TRBD1. The germline V gene encodes CDR1 SEHNR and CDR2 FQNEAQ (reference sequence). The V and J ends lost 5 bases and 0 bases, in that order; junction bases with no gene match: 11. The CDR3 sequence is 18 residues long. The CDR3 here is CASSPGQGSILAKNIQYF. CDR3 coding DNA: TGTGCCAGCAGCCCGGGACAGGGTTCGATCTTAGCCAAAAACATTCAGTACTTC. Full variable domain (remainder filled in from reference TRBV7-9 and TRBJ2-4): DTGVSQNPRHKITKRGQNVTFRCDPISEHNRLYWYRQTLGQGPEFLTYFQNEAQLEKSRLLSDRFSAERPKGSFSTLEIQRTEQGDSAMYLCASSPGQGSILAKNIQYFGAGTRLSVL.

The chain employs TRBV6-2 or TRBV6-3 and TRBJ2-5; D possibly uses TRBD1 or TRBD2 (5 bases each). Germline CDR1 and CDR2: MNHEY and SVGEGT. The CDR3 is 15 residues long. With 2 bases removed from V and 7 bases from J, the gap between germline ends came to 17 bases. The CDR3 reads CASSYGGSPTGTQYF. In nucleotides, the CDR3 is TGTGCCAGCAGTTACGGGGGATCCCCTACCGGGACCCAGTACTTC.

V gene TRBV4-3 combines with J gene TRBJ1-2; no definite D call. V lost 4 bases and J lost 1, with 10 bases in between. Germline V gene lookup returns CDR1 LGHNA and CDR2 YSLEER. The CDR3 has 14 amino acids. CDR3 amino acids: CASSPGSYNYGYTF. For the CDR3, the DNA is TGCGCCAGCAGCCCGGGGTCATATAACTATGGCTACACCTTC.

This sequence joins TRBV6-1 and TRBJ2-3; D possibly corresponds to TRBD2 (5 bases). Per germline, CDR1 MNHNS and CDR2 SASEGT. The ends were cut back, 1 base at V and 0 bases at J, with 8 bases in the middle. The CDR3 covers 15 residues. The CDR3 is CASSEGGYSTDTQYF. In nucleotides, the CDR3 is TGTGCCAGCAGTGAAGGCGGGTATAGCACAGATACGCAGTATTTT.

This clonotype has only a few counts. This chain's CDR3 is CSARRTGLDGYTF. The DNA for the CDR3 is TGCAGTGCTAGAAGGACCGGGCTCGATGGCTACACCTTC. The gene calls are TRBV20-1 and TRBJ1-2; D is undetermined. The CDR3 consists of 13 residues. V was trimmed by 2 bases and J by 6 bases, leaving 13 bases between them. Germline V gene data show CDR1 as DFQATT and CDR2 as SNEGSKA (reference sequence).

The rearrangement uses TRBV20-1 and TRBJ1-1, with 7 bases fitting TRBD1. Trimming removed 2 bases from V and 5 bases from J; junction bases left unmatched: 8. CDR1 is DFQATT, CDR2 SNEGSKA, per germline (reference sequence). The CDR3 extends over 14 amino acids. The CDR3 spells CSARRDRAVTEAFF. CDR3 DNA: TGCAGTGCTAGACGAGACAGGGCGGTGACTGAAGCTTTCTTT.

CDR3 coding DNA: TGTGCCAGCAGCCAAGTGGGCACTGGCGGAGAAAAACTGTTTTTT. Protein sequence: CASSQVGTGGEKLFF. The V gene is TRBV3-1, the J gene TRBJ1-4, with D unresolved. Germline lookup yields CDR1 LGHDT and CDR2 YNNKEL (reference sequence). This CDR3 has 15 residues. Trimming removed 1 base from V and 8 bases from J, with 14 bases in between.

The genes are TRBV10-3 and TRBJ2-7; D not certain. V was clipped by 6 bases and J by 2 bases, with 17 bases between them. This CDR3 is built from 15 residues. From germline, CDR1 is ENHRY and CDR2 SYGVKD. This chain's CDR3 is CAISGSWSVTYEQYF. For the CDR3, the DNA is TGTGCCATCAGCGGGTCTTGGTCGGTTACCTACGAGCAGTACTTC.

In its sample, this clonotype was seen a few times. The genes are TRBV12-3 or TRBV12-4 and TRBJ1-1, with a possible D match to TRBD1 (6 bases). V was shortened by 7 bases and J by 4 bases, with 10 bases between the two germline ends. The CDR3 contains 12 residues. The CDR3 DNA reads as TGTGCCAGCACAACAGGGTTCACTGAAGCTTTCTTT. Translation gives CASTTGFTEAFF.

This clonotype was recorded many times. The CDR3: CAISEYGAGQPQHF. The CDR3 DNA follows: TGTGCCATCAGTGAGTATGGGGCCGGGCAGCCCCAGCATTTT. The chain is built from TRBV10-3 and TRBJ1-5, with a tentative D call TRBD1 (5 bases). The CDR3 sequence is 14 residues long. Between the trimmed V and J ends, which lost 1 base and 7 bases, there was a span of 11 bases. Germline V gene lookup returns CDR1 ENHRY and CDR2 SYGVKD.

This rearrangement joins TRBV25-1 to TRBJ2-4; possibly TRBD1 or TRBD2 for D (5 bases each). Trimming removed 1 base from V and 0 bases from J, with 22 bases in between. The germline gives CDR1 MGHDK, CDR2 SYGVNS. The CDR3 has 20 residues. The CDR3 loop is CASSESRCPGTEIAKNIQYF. The CDR3 DNA reads TGTGCCAGCAGTGAATCCCGTTGCCCAGGGACGGAGATAGCCAAAAACATTCAGTACTTC.

Only a few counts were recorded for this clonotype. J is TRBJ2-3 and V is TRBV7-3; 7 bases are a match to TRBD2. This CDR3 is 16 amino acids long. Germline lookup yields CDR1 SGHTA and CDR2 FQGTGA. The J segment lost 2 bases and the V segment lost 2 bases, leaving 7 bases of the junction unmatched. CDR3 amino acids: CASSLQSAGLTDTQYF. The CDR3 coding sequence is TGTGCCAGCAGCTTACAGTCAGCGGGACTCACAGATACGCAGTATTTT.

This clonotype was observed many times. The chain links TRBV6-6 to TRBJ1-1, with TRBD1 identical over 9 bases. Looked up from germline, CDR1 is MNHNY and CDR2 is SVGAGI (reference sequence). The CDR3 runs 14 residues. The ends lost 5 bases at V and 5 bases at J; junction bases unmatched: 6. The DNA for the CDR3 is TGTGCCAGCAGTCGAGGGACAGGGAAAACTGAAGCTTTCTTT. It is translated as CASSRGTGKTEAFF.

The chain couples TRBV5-4 to TRBJ1-6, with D tentatively TRBD1 (5 bases). CDR1 is SGHNT, CDR2 YYREEE, per germline (reference sequence). Trimming took 2 bases from V and 15 from J, leaving 12 bases between them. The CDR3 loop spans 12 amino acids. The chain's CDR3 is CASSFGREGLHF. The DNA of the CDR3 is TGTGCCAGCAGCTTCGGCAGGGAAGGCCTCCACTTT.

J is TRBJ2-7 and V is TRBV10-3; D possibly corresponds to TRBD2 (5 bases). V shed 2 bases and J shed 4 bases, with 12 bases lying between them. There are 14 residues in the CDR3. Germline CDR1 reads ENHRY; CDR2 reads SYGVKD. CDR3 bases: TGTGCCATCAGTGAGCCATTTCGACTATACGAGCAGTACTTC. Its protein product is CAISEPFRLYEQYF.

As for this clonotype: The DNA is left out, because the CDR3 cannot be placed on it with certainty; the CDR3 is given as TCRdb lists it. This chain links TRBV6-5 with TRBJ1-2; TRBD1, the D gene given by the table, was not confirmed from the DNA. From its first to its last residue, the CDR3 has 14 amino acids. Germline V CDR1 and CDR2: MNHEY, SVGAGI. CDR3: CASSTSTGSYGYTF.

The chain recombines TRBV10-3 with TRBJ2-1; D call uncertain. The CDR3 spans 12 residues. V gave up 5 bases and J gave up 9 bases, with 11 bases separating them. CDR1 and CDR2 from the germline V gene are ENHRY and SYGVKD. CDR3 sequence reads: CAISSLGIEQFF. The CDR3 DNA is TGTGCCATCAGTTCTCTAGGTATTGAGCAGTTCTTC.

This clonotype appeared a few times. The rearrangement joins TRBV10-3 to TRBJ2-3, with D uncertain. Germline-derived CDR1 and CDR2 are ENHRY and SYGVKD. V shed 8 bases and J shed 7 bases, with 13 bases lying between them. The CDR3 has 12 residues. This CDR3 reads CAIAPDVNTQYF. Written as DNA, the CDR3 is TGTGCCATCGCCCCCGACGTGAATACGCAGTATTTT.

V usage is TRBV29-1 and J usage is TRBJ2-7; possibly TRBD2 for D (5 bases). Germline V lookup: CDR1 SQVTM, CDR2 ANQGSEA. V was shortened by 6 bases and J by 7 bases, with 13 bases between the two germline ends. The CDR3 extends over 11 amino acids. CDR3 sequence: CSVDLAGEQYF. Written as DNA, the CDR3 is TGCAGCGTCGACTTGGCGGGTGAGCAGTACTTC.

This clonotype has just a few counts. The genes are TRBV2 and TRBJ2-1; D call uncertain. Trimming left V 11 bases short and J 8 bases short, with 22 bases between. Germline lookup yields CDR1 SNHLY and CDR2 FYNNEI. The CDR3 is made up of 14 amino acids. The CDR3 protein is CAEQRLPFYDEQFF. The CDR3 DNA reads as TGTGCCGAACAAAGACTCCCCTTCTATGATGAGCAGTTCTTC.

This chain connects TRBV20-1 to TRBJ2-3, with D hard to call. V dropped 6 bases and J dropped 12 bases, with 16 bases sitting between them. The CDR3 extends over 11 amino acids. Germline assignment: CDR1 DFQATT and CDR2 SNEGSKA (reference sequence). In nucleotides, the CDR3 is TGCAGTGCCATAGGCTATTATCTCCAGTATTTT. It yields the protein CSAIGYYLQYF.

The rearrangement links TRBV2 to TRBJ2-7; possible D gene TRBD2, 6 bases. Germline CDR1 is SNHLY and CDR2 is FYNNEI. This CDR3 comprises 14 residues. Trimming left V 8 bases short and J 6 bases short, with 20 bases between. This chain's CDR3 is CASGGTGATSEQYF. The CDR3 DNA sequence: TGTGCCAGCGGGGGGACCGGGGCAACCTCCGAGCAGTACTTC.

This clonotype appeared a few times. The V call is TRBV6-5, the J call TRBJ2-1; 9 bases are a match to TRBD2. Unmatched junction bases numbered 10, after V lost 6 bases and J lost 7 bases. Germline assignment: CDR1 MNHEY and CDR2 SVGAGI. This CDR3 has 15 residues. CDR3: CASRQLAGAWNEQFF. CDR3 sequence (DNA): TGTGCCAGCAGGCAATTAGCGGGAGCTTGGAATGAGCAGTTCTTC.

This clonotype was recorded many times. The chain links TRBV6-5 to TRBJ1-1; no clear D gene. The germline V and J ends were trimmed by 0 bases and 2 bases, with 7 bases remaining between them. The CDR3 contains 14 residues. CDR1 and CDR2 (germline): MNHEY, SVGAGI. The CDR3 here is CASSYSSVNTEAFF. CDR3 sequence (DNA): TGTGCCAGCAGTTACTCGTCAGTTAACACTGAAGCTTTCTTT.

In this sample, this clonotype turned up a few times. The chain recombines TRBV20-1 with TRBJ1-5; perhaps TRBD1 as D (6 bases). CDR3 length: 15 amino acids. CDR1 and CDR2 (germline): DFQATT, SNEGSKA (reference sequence). Trimming pared 3 bases from V and 0 bases from J, leaving 12 bases between. Written as DNA, the CDR3 is TGCAGTGCTAGTGCGGGGGCAGGTAGCAATCAGCCCCAGCATTTT. It specifies CSASAGAGSNQPQHF.

The CDR3 sequence: CASSPPRGGNEQFF. CDR3 DNA: TGTGCCAGCAGCCCCCCCCGCGGGGGGAATGAGCAGTTCTTC. The chain uses TRBV7-8 and TRBJ2-1; 8 nucleotides match TRBD2. CDR3 length: 14 residues. Per the germline V gene, CDR1 is SGHVS and CDR2 is FQNEAQ. Trimming at V came to 5 bases and at J to 7 bases, leaving 7 bases not matched to a gene.